Below, 14 T cell receptor beta chains from the same sample are listed, as sequenced in a study of OX40 agonist ivuxolimab in advanced cancers. Assay: immunoSEQ multiplex PCR; the TCRdb copy retains only in-frame clones and omits some. The sample records under 65,000 clones, roughly nine tenths being singletons. Here the sequenced sample was CD4+ or CD8+ T cells sorted from blood, taken in a trial of the OX40 agonist ivuxolimab. These receptor sequences come from an adult with an advanced solid tumor such as melanoma, head and neck, liver or kidney cancer.

This rearrangement joins TRBV27 to TRBJ1-4, with 8 bases that match TRBD1. CDR1 and CDR2 from the germline V gene are MNHEY and SMNVEV (reference sequence). CDR3 length equals 15 residues. J gave up 5 bases and V 0 bases, and 2 bases lay outside the gene matches. The CDR3 nucleotides are TGTGCCAGCAGTTTATCACAGGGGGGCAATGAAAAACTGTTTTTT. This gives the protein CASSLSQGGNEKLFF.

This clone has just a few counts. The chain combines TRBV7-9 with TRBJ1-1, with a tentative D call TRBD1 (6 bases). The germline V gene encodes CDR1 SEHNR and CDR2 FQNEAQ (reference sequence). The CDR3 runs to 15 residues. Trimming removed 5 bases at V and 0 bases at J, with 13 bases between. CDR3 amino acids: CASSAPGHLNTEAFF. CDR3 DNA sequence: TGTGCCAGCAGCGCCCCGGGACACTTGAACACTGAAGCTTTCTTT.

The chain couples TRBV29-1 to TRBJ1-2; D gene unclear. The CDR3 loop spans 12 amino acids. Per germline, CDR1 SQVTM and CDR2 ANQGSEA. V lost 4 bases to trimming and J lost 6 bases, with 12 bases between them. CDR3 sequence (DNA): TGCAGCGTTGTACAAGTTGGGGATGGCTACACCTTC. Its translation is CSVVQVGDGYTF. The full variable domain, completed using reference TRBV29-1 and TRBJ1-2, is SAVISQKPSRDICQRGTSLTIQCQVDSQVTMMFWYRQQPGQSLTLIATANQGSEATYESGFVIDKFPISRPNLTFSTLTVSNMSPEDSSIYLCSVVQVGDGYTFGSGTRLTVV.

This chain uses TRBV29-1 with TRBJ1-1; a weak D match, TRBD1 (5 bases). This CDR3 is built from 12 residues. V lost 3 bases to trimming and J lost 3 bases, with 8 bases between them. CDR1 and CDR2 from the germline V gene are SQVTM and ANQGSEA. CDR3 region: CSVDLGDTEAFF. The CDR3, as DNA: TGCAGCGTTGATCTAGGGGACACTGAAGCTTTCTTT. Full variable domain (rest looked up from reference TRBV29-1 and TRBJ1-1): SAVISQKPSRDICQRGTSLTIQCQVDSQVTMMFWYRQQPGQSLTLIATANQGSEATYESGFVIDKFPISRPNLTFSTLTVSNMSPEDSSIYLCSVDLGDTEAFFGQGTRLTVV.

J is TRBJ2-1 and V is TRBV21-1; the table's TRBD1 call for D was not verified on the DNA. TRBV21-1 is designated a pseudogene. This CDR3 is built from 16 residues. The CDR3 spells CASSEHRDRAYNEQFF. CDR3 coding DNA: TGTGCCAGCAGCGAACACCGGGACAGGGCCTACAATGAGCAGTTCTTC.

The rearrangement links TRBV13 to TRBJ1-2; 8 nucleotides agree with TRBD1. Trimming cost V 5 bases and J 8 bases; bases outside gene matches: 7. Looked up from germline, CDR1 is PRHDT and CDR2 is FYEKMQ (reference sequence). The CDR3 spans 13 residues. In DNA form, the CDR3 reads TGTGCCAGCAGCCCCAGGACAGGGAACGGCTACACCTTC. It specifies CASSPRTGNGYTF.

This chain uses TRBV13 with TRBJ2-5; TRBD1 aligns across 10 bases. CDR1 PRHDT and CDR2 FYEKMQ come from the germline V gene (reference sequence). This CDR3 comprises 13 residues. J lost 4 bases, V lost 5 bases, and 1 base had no gene match. Here the CDR3 reads CASSRDRGETQYF. CDR3 bases: TGTGCCAGCAGCCGGGACAGGGGAGAGACCCAGTACTTC.

This clone appeared a single time. The chain uses TRBV19 and TRBJ2-5; 9 bases fit TRBD2. CDR1 is LNHDA, CDR2 SQIVND, per germline (reference sequence). V shed 10 bases and J 2 bases; nucleotides not matched to a gene: 5. The CDR3 is made up of 13 amino acids. In DNA form, the CDR3 reads TGTGCCACCAAAGCGGGGGGTCAAGAGACCCAGTACTTC. Translated, it gives CATKAGGQETQYF.

The gene calls are TRBV10-2 and TRBJ2-3, with a tentative D call TRBD2 (5 bases). There are 15 residues in the CDR3. V was pared by 4 bases and J by 2 bases, with 13 bases between. Germline values: CDR1 WSHSY, CDR2 SAAADI. The chain's CDR3 is CASSVTDYYTDTQYF. The CDR3 DNA follows: TGCGCCAGCAGTGTAACCGACTATTACACAGATACGCAGTATTTT.

The J gene is TRBJ2-7, the V gene TRBV11-1; D gene unclear. The CDR3 runs 10 residues. Germline-derived CDR1 and CDR2 are SGHAT and FQDESV (reference sequence). V gave up 1 base and J gave up 7 bases, with 2 bases separating them. CDR3: CASSLGEQYF. The CDR3 DNA reads TGTGCCAGCAGCTTAGGAGAGCAGTACTTC. The full variable domain, with the rest looked up from reference TRBV11-1 and TRBJ2-7, is EAEVAQSPRYKITEKSQAVAFWCDPISGHATLYWYRQILGQGPELLVQFQDESVVDDSQLPKDRFSAERLKGVDSTLKIQPAELGDSAMYLCASSLGEQYFGPGTRLTVT.

The genes are TRBV7-6 and TRBJ2-7, with D possibly matching TRBD1 (6 bases). The CDR3 contains 14 residues. Trimming removed 0 bases at V and 2 bases at J, with 8 bases between. Germline V lookup: CDR1 SGHVS, CDR2 FNYEAQ. The CDR3 region is CASSLAGQTYEQYF. The CDR3 nucleotides read TGTGCCAGCAGCTTAGCCGGACAGACCTACGAGCAGTACTTC.

The chain joins TRBV27 to TRBJ2-5; 7 bases are a match to TRBD2. The closer fit of TRBJ2-7 to the DNA end suggests the J call may be wrong. Germline lookup yields CDR1 MNHEY and CDR2 SMNVEV (reference sequence). CDR3 length: 15 amino acids. The CDR3, as DNA: TGTGCCAGCAGTTTAGTGGTAGCGGGCGCCTACGAGCAGTACTTC. This codes for CASSLVVAGAYEQYF.

J is TRBJ1-6 and V is TRBV7-9; D gene unclear. This CDR3 is 18 amino acids long. CDR1 is SEHNR, CDR2 FQNEAQ, per germline (reference sequence). V gave up 3 bases and J gave up 4 bases, with 19 bases separating them. CDR3 DNA sequence: TGTGCCAGCAGCTTGGCCTCCGGCCGGTCCTATTATAATTCACCCCTCCACTTT. The encoded protein is CASSLASGRSYYNSPLHF.

The rearrangement joins TRBV27 to TRBJ2-7; 7 bases align to TRBD2. Germline V gives CDR1 MNHEY, CDR2 SMNVEV (reference sequence). The J segment lost 5 bases and the V segment lost 4 bases, leaving 8 bases of the junction unmatched. The CDR3 extends over 14 amino acids. Written as DNA, the CDR3 is TGTGCCAGCAGTTACTCAGCGGGGTCCGACGAGCAGTACTTC. Translation: CASSYSAGSDEQYF.